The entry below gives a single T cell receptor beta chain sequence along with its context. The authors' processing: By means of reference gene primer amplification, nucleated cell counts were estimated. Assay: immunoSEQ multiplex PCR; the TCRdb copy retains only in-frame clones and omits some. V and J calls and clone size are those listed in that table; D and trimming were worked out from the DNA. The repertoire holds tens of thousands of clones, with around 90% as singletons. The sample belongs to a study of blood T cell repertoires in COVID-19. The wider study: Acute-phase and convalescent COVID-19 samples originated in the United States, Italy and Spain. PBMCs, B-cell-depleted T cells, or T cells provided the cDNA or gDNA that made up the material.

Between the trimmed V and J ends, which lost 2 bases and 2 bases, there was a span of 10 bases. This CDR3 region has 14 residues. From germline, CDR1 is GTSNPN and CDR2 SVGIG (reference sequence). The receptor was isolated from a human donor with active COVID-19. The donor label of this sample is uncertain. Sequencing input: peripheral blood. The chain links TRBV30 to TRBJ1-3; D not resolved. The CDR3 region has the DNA TGTGCCTGGAGTACTACACGTCCTGGAAACACCATATATTTT. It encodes CAWSTTRPGNTIYF.